The 17 T cell receptor beta chains presented below share a single source sample, sequenced in a study of blood T cells in healthy people across ages. Primers used in a second PCR of roughly 7 to 12 cycles were a sample-barcoded 5' primer and a J-beta primer mix. TCRdb reprocessed the 5' RACE reads via MiXCR and lists one record per CDR3 protein. Of some 930,000 distinct CDR3 sequences in the sample, roughly 28% are singletons; the top ten hold roughly a tenth. These data were likewise used in another study, on T cells of mothers and their children.

Sample: blood. These receptors all stem from a woman between 40 and 50 years old in good health.

The chain has TRBV18 and TRBJ2-7, with D tentatively TRBD2 (6 bases). The length of the CDR3 is 14 residues. V lost 9 bases and J lost 0, with 15 bases in between. Germline CDR1 KGHSH, CDR2 LQKENI. The CDR3 reads CASNGGASSYEQYF. The CDR3 DNA follows: TGTGCCAGTAATGGAGGGGCAAGCTCCTACGAGCAGTACTTC.

The rearrangement uses TRBV6-2 or TRBV6-3 and TRBJ1-5; the match to TRBD1 covers 7 bases. The length of the CDR3 is 17 residues. CDR1 is MNHEY, CDR2 SVGEGT, per germline. The V and J ends lost 2 bases and 4 bases, in that order; junction bases with no gene match: 11. The CDR3 reads CASSYRRETGINQPQHF. The CDR3 region has the DNA TGTGCCAGCAGTTACCGTCGAGAGACAGGGATTAATCAGCCCCAGCATTTT.

V usage is TRBV18 and J usage is TRBJ1-4, with TRBD1 as a possible D gene (5 bases). Germline CDR1 KGHSH, CDR2 LQKENI. The CDR3 length is 16 residues. The germline V and J ends were trimmed by 3 bases and 5 bases, with 16 bases remaining between them. For the CDR3, the DNA is TGTGCCAGCTCACCTCAGGCCGGGACCCAAAATGAAAAACTGTTTTTT. Its protein product is CASSPQAGTQNEKLFF.

The chain couples TRBV7-2 to TRBJ1-2, with D maybe TRBD1 (5 bases). From germline, CDR1 is SGHTA and CDR2 FQGNSA. This CDR3 has 14 amino acids. With 3 bases removed from V and 3 bases from J, the gap between germline ends came to 11 bases. CDR3 sequence reads: CASSFNQGDYGYTF. CDR3 DNA sequence: TGTGCCAGCAGCTTCAATCAGGGCGACTATGGCTACACCTTC.

This sequence joins TRBV5-6 and TRBJ2-5; 12 positions agree with TRBD1. Per germline, CDR1 SGHDT and CDR2 YYEEEE. This CDR3 comprises 16 residues. Trimming cost V 4 bases and J 5 bases; bases outside gene matches: 9. CDR3 DNA: TGTGCCAGCAGCGGACGGGACAGGGGGCGCTGGGAGACCCAGTACTTC. The encoded protein is CASSGRDRGRWETQYF.

This clonotype was recorded a few times. The junction does not match germline at one end; this may be a read error. This chain uses TRBV28 with TRBJ2-5; no clear D. Germline V gene lookup returns CDR1 MDHEN and CDR2 SYDVKM. The CDR3 runs 14 residues. The CDR3 nucleotides read TGTGCCGGCAGTTTAAAAGAGTTTCAAGAGACCCAGTACTTC. Protein product: CAGSLKEFQETQYF.

In the case of this clonotype: A much larger clone differs from this one at a single base, so this may be a read error. This chain uses TRBV5-1 with TRBJ2-1; 16 positions match TRBD2. With the DNA end fitting TRBJ2-7 better, the J assignment may be wrong. Germline CDR1 reads SGHRS; CDR2 reads YFSETQ. This CDR3 is 19 amino acids long. The CDR3 protein is CASSATGTSGGAYYNEQYF. In DNA, the CDR3 is TGCGCCAGCAGCGCAACCGGGACTAGCGGGGGGGCTTACTACAATGAGCAGTACTTC.

Remarks on this clonotype: The junction and the germline gene differ at one end; a read error may be behind it. This chain links TRBV7-8 with TRBJ2-5; D call uncertain. Germline CDR1 is SGHVS and CDR2 is FQNEAQ. This CDR3 has 14 amino acids. CDR3 bases: TGTGCCAGCAGTATTACGCGGAACCAAGCGACCCAGTACTTC. Translated, it gives CASSITRNQATQYF.

V and J are TRBV30 and TRBJ1-4; D is ambiguous. Germline V gene data show CDR1 as GTSNPN and CDR2 as SVGIG (reference sequence). Between the trimmed V and J ends, which lost 1 base and 3 bases, there was a span of 6 bases. This CDR3 comprises 13 residues. DNA of the CDR3: TGTGCCTGGAGTGGACTCCCTAATGAAAAACTGTTTTTT. As protein: CAWSGLPNEKLFF.

The gene calls are TRBV2 and TRBJ2-5; 8 bases map to TRBD1. The germline CDR1 and CDR2 sequences are SNHLY and FYNNEI. The CDR3 consists of 15 residues. J was trimmed by 2 bases and V by 6 bases; bases with no gene match: 8. CDR3 DNA: TGTGCCAGCAGACTGGACAGGGCGGATCAAGAGACCCAGTACTTC. As protein: CASRLDRADQETQYF.

Comments on this clonotype: Being one base from a much bigger clone, this may be a read error. J is TRBJ1-1 and V is TRBV10-3; TRBD1 might be the D (5 bases). V dropped 4 bases and J dropped 6 bases, with 18 bases sitting between them. Germline CDR1 is ENHRY and CDR2 is SYGVKD. CDR3 size: 15 residues. CDR3 coding DNA: TGTGCCATCAGTGGGTCGACAGCATCTCGGGCTGAAGCTTTCTTT. Protein: CAISGSTASRAEAFF.

The chain is built from TRBV2 and TRBJ2-5; D remains unclear. The V end lost 10 bases, the J end lost 1 base, and 7 bases lay between the germline ends. The CDR3 is made up of 11 amino acids. CDR1 and CDR2 (germline): SNHLY, FYNNEI. The CDR3 sequence: CATRTQETQYF. In DNA, the CDR3 is TGTGCCACTAGGACCCAAGAGACCCAGTACTTC.

This chain connects TRBV5-1 to TRBJ1-5; possibly TRBD1 for D (5 bases). The CDR3 is made up of 14 amino acids. Germline CDR1 SGHRS, CDR2 YFSETQ. Trimming pared 0 bases from V and 5 bases from J, leaving 9 bases between. This CDR3 reads CASSLGGRDQPQHF. CDR3 sequence (DNA): TGCGCCAGCAGCTTGGGGGGCCGAGATCAGCCCCAGCATTTT.

This clonotype has at least ten counts. This chain joins TRBV7-2 and TRBJ2-1; D gene uncertain. Trimming removed 2 bases at V and 6 bases at J, with 11 bases between. This CDR3 has 14 amino acids. Per germline, CDR1 SGHTA and CDR2 FQGNSA. Here the CDR3 reads CASSLRAAANEQFF. For the CDR3, the DNA is TGTGCCAGCAGCTTAAGGGCGGCCGCCAATGAGCAGTTCTTC. The full variable domain, in which reference TRBV7-2 and TRBJ2-1 provide the parts outside the CDR3, is GAGVSQSPSNKVTEKGKDVELRCDPISGHTALYWYRQSLGQGLEFLIYFQGNSAPDKSGLPSDRFSAERTGGSVSTLTIQRTQQEDSAVYLCASSLRAAANEQFFGPGTRLTVL.

This chain connects TRBV6-1 to TRBJ2-1; 11 positions match TRBD1. The germline V gene has CDR1 MNHNS and CDR2 SASEGT. Unmatched junction bases numbered 6, after V lost 6 bases and J lost 8 bases. This CDR3 comprises 14 residues. CDR3 bases: TGTGCCAGCAGACCGGGACAGGGGGTTGATGAGCAGTTCTTC. This translates into CASRPGQGVDEQFF.

This chain joins TRBV12-3 or TRBV12-4 and TRBJ2-3; the D gene is possibly TRBD2 (7 bases). V dropped 4 bases and J dropped 6 bases, with 17 bases sitting between them. The length of the CDR3 is 15 residues. CDR3 nucleotide sequence: TGTGCCAGCAGTTGGAGGGGGGGGCCGGAGGATACGCAGTATTTT. Translated: CASSWRGGPEDTQYF.

This clonotype was recorded only once. This rearrangement joins TRBV12-3 or TRBV12-4 to TRBJ2-5; possible D gene TRBD2, 7 bases. The CDR3 is 16 residues long. With 1 base removed from V and 5 bases from J, the gap between germline ends came to 17 bases. In DNA form, the CDR3 reads TGTGCCAGCAGTTTAGGGGGGGGCGGGGTGTGGGAGACCCAGTACTTC. Amino acids: CASSLGGGGVWETQYF.